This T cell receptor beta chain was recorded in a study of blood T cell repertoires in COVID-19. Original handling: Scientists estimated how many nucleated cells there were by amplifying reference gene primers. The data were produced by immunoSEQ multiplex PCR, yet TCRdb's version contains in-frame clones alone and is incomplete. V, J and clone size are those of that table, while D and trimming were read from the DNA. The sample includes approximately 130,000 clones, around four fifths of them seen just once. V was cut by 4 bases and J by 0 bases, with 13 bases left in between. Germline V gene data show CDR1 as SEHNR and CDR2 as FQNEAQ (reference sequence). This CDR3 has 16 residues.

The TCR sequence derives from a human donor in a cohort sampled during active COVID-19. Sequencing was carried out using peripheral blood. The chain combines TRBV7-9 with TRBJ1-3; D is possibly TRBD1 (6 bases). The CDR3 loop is CASSSSGAGSGNTIYF. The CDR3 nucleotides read TGTGCCAGCAGCTCCTCAGGGGCGGGCTCTGGAAACACCATATATTTT. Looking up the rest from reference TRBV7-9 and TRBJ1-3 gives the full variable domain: DTGVSQNPRHKITKRGQNVTFRCDPISEHNRLYWYRQTLGQGPEFLTYFQNEAQLEKSRLLSDRFSAERPKGSFSTLEIQRTEQGDSAMYLCASSSSGAGSGNTIYFGEGSWLTVV.